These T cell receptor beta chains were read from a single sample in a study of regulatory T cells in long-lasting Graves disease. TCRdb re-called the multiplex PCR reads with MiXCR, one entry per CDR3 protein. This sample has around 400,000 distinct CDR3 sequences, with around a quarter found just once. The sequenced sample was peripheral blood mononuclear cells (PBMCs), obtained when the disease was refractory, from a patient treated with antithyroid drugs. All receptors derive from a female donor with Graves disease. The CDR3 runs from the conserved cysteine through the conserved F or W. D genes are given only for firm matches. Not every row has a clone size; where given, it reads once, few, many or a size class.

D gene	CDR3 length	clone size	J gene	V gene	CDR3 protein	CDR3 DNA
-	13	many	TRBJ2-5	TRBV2	CASSEARIETQYF	TGTGCCAGCAGTGAAGCCAGGATAGAGACCCAGTACTTC
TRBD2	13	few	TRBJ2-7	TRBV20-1	CSAVSSGSYEQYF	TGCAGTGCCGTTTCTAGCGGGAGCTACGAGCAGTACTTC
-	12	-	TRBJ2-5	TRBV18	CASSPEIETQYF	TGTGCCAGCTCACCAGAGATCGAGACCCAGTACTTC
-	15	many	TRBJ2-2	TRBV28	CASSPPTRSTGELFF	TGTGCCAGCAGTCCCCCCACTAGATCCACCGGGGAGCTGTTTTTT
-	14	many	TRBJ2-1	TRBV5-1	CASSSTGLHNEQFF	TGCGCCAGCAGCTCGACGGGACTCCACAATGAGCAGTTCTTC
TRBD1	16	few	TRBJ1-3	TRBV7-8	CASSLGAGGNGNTIYF	TGTGCCAGCAGCTTAGGGGCAGGGGGCAATGGAAACACCATATATTTT
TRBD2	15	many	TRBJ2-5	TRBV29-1	CSVEDIAGVGETQYF	TGCAGCGTTGAAGATATAGCGGGAGTGGGGGAGACCCAGTACTTC
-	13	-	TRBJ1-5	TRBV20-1	CSARWGFNQPQHF	TGCAGTGCTAGATGGGGCTTCAATCAGCCCCAGCATTTT
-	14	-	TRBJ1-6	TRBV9	CASSLGGANSPLHF	TGTGCCAGCAGCTTGGGGGGGGCTAATTCACCCCTCCACTTT
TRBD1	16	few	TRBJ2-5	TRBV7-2	CASSLTDRGLSETQYF	TGTGCCAGCAGCTTGACGGACAGGGGGCTATCGGAGACCCAGTACTTC
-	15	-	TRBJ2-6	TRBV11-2	CASSLVHSGANVLTF	TGTGCCAGCAGCTTAGTCCATTCTGGGGCCAACGTCCTGACTTTC
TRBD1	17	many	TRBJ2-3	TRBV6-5	CASSYKRFGQVFGTQYF	TGTGCCAGCAGTTACAAGAGGTTCGGACAGGTATTTGGTACGCAGTATTTT
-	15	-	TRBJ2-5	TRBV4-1	CASSQMDSRQETQYF	TGCGCCAGCAGCCAGATGGACAGTCGCCAAGAGACCCAGTACTTC
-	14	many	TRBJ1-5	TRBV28	CASSLKLINQPQHF	TGTGCCAGCAGTTTAAAGCTTATCAATCAGCCCCAGCATTTT
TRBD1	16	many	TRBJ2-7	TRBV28	CASSSRQGARTYEQYF	TGTGCCAGCAGTAGCCGACAGGGGGCGCGGACCTACGAGCAGTACTTC
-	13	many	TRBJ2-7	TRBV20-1	CSGEGPSRHEQYF	TGCAGTGGAGAGGGCCCTAGCAGACACGAGCAGTACTTC
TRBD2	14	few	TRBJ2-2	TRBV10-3	CALGTSGNTGELFF	TGTGCCCTAGGGACTAGCGGTAACACCGGGGAGCTGTTTTTT
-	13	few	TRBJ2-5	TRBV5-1	CASSFRVAETQYF	TGCGCCAGCAGCTTCCGGGTCGCGGAGACCCAGTACTTC
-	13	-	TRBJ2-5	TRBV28	CATIRDKGETQYF	TGTGCCACCATCCGGGACAAGGGAGAGACCCAGTACTTC
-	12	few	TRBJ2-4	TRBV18	CASSPGPNIQYF	TGTGCCAGCTCACCAGGACCAAACATTCAGTACTTC
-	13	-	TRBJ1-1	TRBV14	CASSQENDAEAFF	TGTGCCAGCAGCCAAGAAAACGATGCCGAAGCTTTCTTT
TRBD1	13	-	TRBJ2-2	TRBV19	CASSDRGTGELFF	TGTGCCAGTAGCGACAGGGGGACCGGGGAGCTGTTTTTT
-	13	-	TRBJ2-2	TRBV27	CASSEGSTWELFF	TGTGCCAGCAGTGAGGGGAGTACATGGGAGCTGTTTTTT
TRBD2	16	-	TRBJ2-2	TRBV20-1	CSASGQWAGGGGELFF	TGCAGTGCTAGCGGACAGTGGGCGGGAGGTGGCGGGGAGCTGTTTTTT
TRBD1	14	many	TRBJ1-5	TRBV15	CATRGTGYNQPQHF	TGTGCCACCAGGGGGACAGGCTACAATCAGCCCCAGCATTTT
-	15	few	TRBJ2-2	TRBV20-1	CSSLLARSGTGELFF	TGCAGTTCGCTCCTGGCGAGGTCGGGGACCGGGGAGCTGTTTTTT
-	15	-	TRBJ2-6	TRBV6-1	CASSGKGGGANVLTF	TGTGCCAGCAGTGGAAAGGGGGGAGGGGCCAACGTCCTGACTTTC
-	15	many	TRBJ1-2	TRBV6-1	CASRDRDNGDYGYTF	TGTGCCAGCAGAGACCGGGACAACGGAGACTATGGCTACACCTTC
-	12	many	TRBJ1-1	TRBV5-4	CASSFERRVLLF	TGTGCCAGCAGCTTTGAACGCAGGGTTCTTCTCTTT
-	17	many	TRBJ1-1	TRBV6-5	CASSYSIGGGANTEAFF	TGTGCCAGCAGTTACTCGATTGGGGGAGGTGCGAACACTGAAGCTTTCTTT
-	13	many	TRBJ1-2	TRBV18	CASSPSRDYGYTF	TGTGCCAGCTCACCATCCCGGGACTATGGCTACACCTTC
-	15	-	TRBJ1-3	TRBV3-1	CASSHRDLSGNTIYF	TGTGCCAGCAGCCACAGGGACCTCTCTGGAAACACCATATATTTT
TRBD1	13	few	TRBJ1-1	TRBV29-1	CSVVRGQRTEAFF	TGCAGCGTCGTTAGGGGGCAACGGACTGAAGCTTTCTTT
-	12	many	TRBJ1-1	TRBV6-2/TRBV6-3	CASSSEDTEAFF	TGTGCCAGCAGCTCCGAGGACACTGAAGCTTTCTTT
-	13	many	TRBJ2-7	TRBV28	CASSVPARHEQYF	TGTGCCAGCAGTGTACCAGCGCGCCACGAGCAGTACTTC
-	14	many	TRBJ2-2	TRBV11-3	CASSSGRGTGELFF	TGTGCCAGCAGCTCCGGCCGGGGCACCGGGGAGCTGTTTTTT
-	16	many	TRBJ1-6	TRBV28	CASSFQWAGARSPLHF	TGTGCCAGCAGTTTTCAGTGGGCAGGGGCAAGGTCACCCCTCCACTTT
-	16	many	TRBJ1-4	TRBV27	CASSLFGRVTNEKLFF	TGTGCCAGCAGTTTATTTGGCAGGGTGACTAATGAAAAACTGTTTTTT
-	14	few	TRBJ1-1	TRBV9	CASSVEPTTGEAFF	TGTGCCAGCAGCGTAGAGCCCACCACAGGGGAAGCTTTCTTT